These T cell receptor beta chains were read from a single sample in a study of blood T cells in healthy people across ages. Each CDR3 protein gets one entry after TCRdb re-called the 5' RACE reads with MiXCR. The data show 1.5 million to 2 million distinct CDR3 sequences, just under 50% seen once. Sequenced sample: blood. The receptors were gathered from a woman aged 35 to 49 in good health. CDR3s include the opening cysteine and the closing phenylalanine or tryptophan. D genes are given only for firm matches. Not all rows give a size; the values are once, few, many and, for expanded clones, a class.

V gene,J gene,clone size,D gene,CDR3 protein,CDR3 DNA
TRBV6-5,TRBJ2-1,many,NA,CASSPPGRTGEFF,TGTGCCAGCAGTCCGCCGGGGAGGACGGGGGAGTTCTTC
TRBV2,TRBJ2-2,once,NA,CASSEVFITGELFF,TGTGCCAGCAGTGAAGTCTTCATCACCGGGGAGCTGTTTTTT
TRBV29-1,TRBJ2-7,many,NA,CSARGAWEQYF,TGCAGCGCTAGGGGGGCGTGGGAGCAGTACTTC
TRBV6-6,TRBJ2-1,NA,NA,CASSHRVASSYNEQFF,TGTGCCAGCAGCCACAGGGTTGCTAGCTCCTACAATGAGCAGTTCTTC
TRBV7-2,TRBJ2-7,few,NA,CASSPRAGQPPFSYEQYF,TGTGCCAGCAGCCCCCGTGCCGGGCAGCCACCTTTTTCCTACGAGCAGTACTTC
TRBV4-3,TRBJ2-1,once,NA,CASSPVVPYNEQFF,TGCGCCAGCAGCCCAGTTGTGCCCTACAATGAGCAGTTCTTC
TRBV5-1,TRBJ2-5,NA,TRBD2,CASSLGSGGSQETQYF,TGCGCCAGCAGCTTGGGGAGCGGGGGCTCCCAAGAGACCCAGTACTTC
TRBV6-5,TRBJ2-4,few,NA,CASRASGAKNIQYF,TGTGCCAGCAGGGCGTCTGGGGCCAAAAACATTCAGTACTTC
TRBV7-3,TRBJ2-3,NA,TRBD1,CASSLRGGEDTQYF,TGTGCCAGCAGCTTACGAGGGGGCGAGGATACGCAGTATTTT
TRBV7-3,TRBJ1-2,NA,TRBD1,CASSLTTGTGYGYTF,TGTGCCAGCAGCTTAACGACCGGGACAGGCTATGGCTACACCTTC
TRBV20-1,TRBJ2-1,NA,TRBD1,CSARARDRGYNEQFF,TGCAGTGCTAGAGCCCGGGACAGGGGGTACAATGAGCAGTTCTTC
TRBV18,TRBJ2-1,NA,TRBD1,CASSPAMTGSNEQFF,TGTGCCAGCTCACCAGCAATGACAGGGAGCAATGAGCAGTTCTTC
TRBV20-1,TRBJ1-2,NA,NA,CSARDRKPTDGYTF,TGCAGTGCTAGAGATCGGAAGCCCACGGATGGCTACACCTTC
TRBV4-1,TRBJ2-3,NA,TRBD2,CASSQALTGGQGDTQYF,TGCGCCAGCAGCCAAGCCCTTACGGGGGGGCAGGGAGATACGCAGTATTTT
TRBV9,TRBJ1-1,NA,TRBD1,CASSVVKQGGTEAFF,TGTGCCAGCAGCGTAGTGAAACAGGGGGGCACTGAAGCTTTCTTT
TRBV7-3,TRBJ2-3,NA,NA,CASSSEGAGGFLDTQYF,TGTGCCAGCAGCTCCGAGGGGGCGGGGGGATTCTTGGATACGCAGTATTTT
TRBV4-2,TRBJ2-7,NA,TRBD1,CASSQDSGGDSTYEQYF,TGTGCCAGCAGCCAAGATTCGGGTGGGGACAGCACCTACGAGCAGTACTTC
TRBV7-2,TRBJ2-3,NA,TRBD2,CASSSRLAGDTDTQYF,TGTGCCAGCAGCTCCCGTCTAGCGGGGGACACAGATACGCAGTATTTT
TRBV7-2,TRBJ2-5,few,TRBD2,CASSKFALAGETQYF,TGTGCCAGCAGCAAATTTGCACTAGCGGGGGAGACCCAGTACTTC
TRBV29-1,TRBJ2-5,NA,TRBD2,CSAPTSGRPLGNEQYF,TGCAGCGCCCCGACTAGCGGGAGGCCCCTGGGGAATGAGCAGTACTTC
TRBV6-5,TRBJ1-5,NA,TRBD1,CASGRDSGNQPQHF,TGTGCCAGCGGCCGGGACAGCGGGAATCAGCCCCAGCATTTT
TRBV5-1,TRBJ2-1,few,NA,CASSLGVGRTASYNEQFF,TGCGCCAGCAGCTTGGGAGTGGGGCGGACGGCGTCCTACAATGAGCAGTTCTTC